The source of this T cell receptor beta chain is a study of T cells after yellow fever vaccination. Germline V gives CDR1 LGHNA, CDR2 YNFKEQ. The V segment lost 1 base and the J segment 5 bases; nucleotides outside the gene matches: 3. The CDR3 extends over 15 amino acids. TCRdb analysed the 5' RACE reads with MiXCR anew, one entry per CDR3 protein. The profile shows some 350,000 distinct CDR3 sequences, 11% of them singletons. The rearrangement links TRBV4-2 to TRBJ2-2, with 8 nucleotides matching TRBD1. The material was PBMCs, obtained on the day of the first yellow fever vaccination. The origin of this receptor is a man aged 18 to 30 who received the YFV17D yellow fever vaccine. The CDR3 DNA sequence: TGTGCCAGCAGCCAAGGGACAGGGCAAACCGGGGAGCTGTTTTTT. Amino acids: CASSQGTGQTGELFF.